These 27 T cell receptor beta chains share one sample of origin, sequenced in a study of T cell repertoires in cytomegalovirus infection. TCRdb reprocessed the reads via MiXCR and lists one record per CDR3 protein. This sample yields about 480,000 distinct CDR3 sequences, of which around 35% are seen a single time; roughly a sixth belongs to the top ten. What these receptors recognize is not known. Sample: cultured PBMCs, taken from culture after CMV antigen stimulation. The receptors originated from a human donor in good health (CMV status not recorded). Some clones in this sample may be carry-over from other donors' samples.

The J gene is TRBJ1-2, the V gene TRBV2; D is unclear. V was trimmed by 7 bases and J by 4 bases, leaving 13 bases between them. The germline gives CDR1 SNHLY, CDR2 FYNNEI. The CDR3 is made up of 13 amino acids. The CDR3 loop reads CASTNEGGYGYTF. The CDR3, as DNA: TGTGCCAGCACGAACGAGGGAGGCTATGGCTACACCTTC.

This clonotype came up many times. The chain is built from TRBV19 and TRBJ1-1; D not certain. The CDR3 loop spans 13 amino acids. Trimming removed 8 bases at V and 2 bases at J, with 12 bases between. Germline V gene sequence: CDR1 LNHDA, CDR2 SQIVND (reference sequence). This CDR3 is CASEPRENTEAFF. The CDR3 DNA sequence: TGTGCCAGTGAACCAAGAGAAAACACTGAAGCTTTCTTT.

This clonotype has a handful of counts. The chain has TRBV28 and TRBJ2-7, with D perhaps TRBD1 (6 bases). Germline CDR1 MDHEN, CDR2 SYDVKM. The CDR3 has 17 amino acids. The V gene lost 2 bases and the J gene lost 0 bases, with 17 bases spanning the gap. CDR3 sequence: CASSLTIWTAFSYEQYF. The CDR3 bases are TGTGCCAGCAGTTTAACCATTTGGACAGCCTTCTCCTACGAGCAGTACTTC.

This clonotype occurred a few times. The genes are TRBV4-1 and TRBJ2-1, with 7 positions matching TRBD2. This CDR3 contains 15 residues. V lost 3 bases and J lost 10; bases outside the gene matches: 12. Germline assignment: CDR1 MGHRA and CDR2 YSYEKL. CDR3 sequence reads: CASSQWAGRVGEQFF. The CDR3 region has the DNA TGCGCCAGCAGCCAGTGGGCAGGGAGGGTTGGGGAGCAGTTCTTC.

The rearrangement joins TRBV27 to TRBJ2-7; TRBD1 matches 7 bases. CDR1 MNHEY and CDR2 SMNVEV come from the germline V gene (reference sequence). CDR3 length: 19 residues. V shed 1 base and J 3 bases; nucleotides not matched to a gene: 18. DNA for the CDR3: TGTGCCAGCAGTTTATGCGCTCGGTCCAGGGGGATTGGGGACTACGAGCAGTACGTC. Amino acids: CASSLCARSRGIGDYEQYV.

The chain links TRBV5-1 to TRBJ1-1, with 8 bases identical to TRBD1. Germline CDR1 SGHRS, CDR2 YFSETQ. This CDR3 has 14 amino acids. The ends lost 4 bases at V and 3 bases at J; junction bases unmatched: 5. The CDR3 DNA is TGCGCCAGCAGCATAACAGGGGGTGACACTGAAGCTTTCTTT. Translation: CASSITGGDTEAFF.

The CDR3 is CASSQRGVSSRNTEAFF. CDR3 nucleotide sequence: TGTGCCAGCAGTCAAAGGGGAGTGTCCTCTAGAAACACTGAAGCTTTCTTT. The V and J genes are TRBV28 and TRBJ1-1; D might be TRBD1 (5 bases). Germline V gene lookup returns CDR1 MDHEN and CDR2 SYDVKM. This CDR3 has 17 amino acids. Trimming stripped 5 bases from V and 2 bases from J, with 21 bases between.

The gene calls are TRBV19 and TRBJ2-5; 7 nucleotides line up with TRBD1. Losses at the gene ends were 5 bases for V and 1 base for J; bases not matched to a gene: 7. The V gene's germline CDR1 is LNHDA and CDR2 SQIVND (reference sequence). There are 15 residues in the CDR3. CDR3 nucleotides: TGTGCCAGTAGTTCAGGACAGGTACTCCAAGAGACCCAGTACTTC. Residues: CASSSGQVLQETQYF.

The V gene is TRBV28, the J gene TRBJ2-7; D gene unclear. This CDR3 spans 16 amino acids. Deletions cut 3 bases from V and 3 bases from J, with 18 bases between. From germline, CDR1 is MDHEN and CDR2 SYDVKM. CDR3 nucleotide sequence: TGTGCCAGCAGTTTCCCGGGCGGACGGTCGGGCTACGAGCAGTACTTC. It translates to CASSFPGGRSGYEQYF.

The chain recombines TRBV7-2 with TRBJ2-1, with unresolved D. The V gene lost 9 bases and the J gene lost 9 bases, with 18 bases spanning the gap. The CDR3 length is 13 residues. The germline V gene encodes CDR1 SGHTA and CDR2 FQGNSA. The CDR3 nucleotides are TGTGCCAGTCCTCTAGAGCCTTGGGGTGAGCAGTTCTTC. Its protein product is CASPLEPWGEQFF.

In DNA, the CDR3 is TGTGCCAGCAGTTTTAGGGTTTACTACGAGCAGTACGTC. Amino acid sequence: CASSFRVYYEQYV. The chain combines TRBV12-3 or TRBV12-4 with TRBJ2-7; no clear D gene. Trimming took off 3 bases at V and 3 bases at J, with 9 bases between the two ends. CDR3 size: 13 residues.

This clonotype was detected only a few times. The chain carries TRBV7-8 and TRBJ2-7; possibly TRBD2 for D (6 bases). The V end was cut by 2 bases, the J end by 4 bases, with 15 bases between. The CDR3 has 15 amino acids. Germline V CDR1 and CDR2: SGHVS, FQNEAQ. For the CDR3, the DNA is TGTGCCAGCAGCTTAACCGCTAGCGCGAGATACGAGCAGTACTTC. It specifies CASSLTASARYEQYF.

The CDR3 sequence: CASSTHGGLGEQFF. The CDR3 nucleotides read TGTGCCAGTAGTACCCACGGGGGGCTGGGAGAGCAGTTCTTC. The chain has TRBV19 and TRBJ2-1, with a weak D call TRBD2 (7 bases). Germline values: CDR1 LNHDA, CDR2 SQIVND (reference sequence). The CDR3 has 14 residues. The ends were cut back, 4 bases at V and 10 bases at J, with 17 bases in the middle.

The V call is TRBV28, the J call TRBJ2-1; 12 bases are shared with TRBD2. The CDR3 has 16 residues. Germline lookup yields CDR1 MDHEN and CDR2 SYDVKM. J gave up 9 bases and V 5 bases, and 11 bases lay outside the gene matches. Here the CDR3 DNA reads TGTGCCAGCAGTAAGGGACTAGCGGGCCCACGGGGTGAGCAGTTCTTC. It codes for CASSKGLAGPRGEQFF.

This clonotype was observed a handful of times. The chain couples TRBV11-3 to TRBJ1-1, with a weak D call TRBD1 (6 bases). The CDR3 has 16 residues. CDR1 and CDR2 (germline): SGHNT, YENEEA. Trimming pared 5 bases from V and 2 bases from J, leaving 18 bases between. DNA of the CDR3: TGTGCCAGCAGCGGGGGGTCGGGGGGCTTCAACACTGAAGCTTTCTTT. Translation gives CASSGGSGGFNTEAFF.

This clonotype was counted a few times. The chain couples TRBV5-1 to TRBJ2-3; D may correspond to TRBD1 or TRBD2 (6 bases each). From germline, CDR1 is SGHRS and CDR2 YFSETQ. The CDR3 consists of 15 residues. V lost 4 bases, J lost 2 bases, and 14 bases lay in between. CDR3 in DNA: TGCGCCAGCAGCGTTGGGGGGCAGGCCACAGATACGCAGTATTTT. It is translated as CASSVGGQATDTQYF.

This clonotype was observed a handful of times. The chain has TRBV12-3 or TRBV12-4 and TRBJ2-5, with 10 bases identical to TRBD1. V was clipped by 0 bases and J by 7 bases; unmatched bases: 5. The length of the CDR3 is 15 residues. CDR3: CASSLARDRGLTQYF. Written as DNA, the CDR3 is TGTGCCAGCAGTTTAGCGCGAGACAGGGGGCTGACCCAGTACTTC.

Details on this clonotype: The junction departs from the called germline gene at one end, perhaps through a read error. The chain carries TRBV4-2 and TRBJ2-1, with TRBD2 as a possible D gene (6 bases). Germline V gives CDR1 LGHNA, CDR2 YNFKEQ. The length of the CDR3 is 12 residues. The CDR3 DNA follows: TGTGCCAGCAGCCAAGACAGGAAGCGGGTTGTCTTC. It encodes CASSQDRKRVVF.

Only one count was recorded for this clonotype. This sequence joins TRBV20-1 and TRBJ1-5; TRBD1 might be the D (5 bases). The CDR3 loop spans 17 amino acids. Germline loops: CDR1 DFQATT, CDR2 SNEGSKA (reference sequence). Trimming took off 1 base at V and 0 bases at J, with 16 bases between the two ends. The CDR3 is CSARAGEGTDSNQPQHF. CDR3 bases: TGCAGTGCTAGAGCGGGGGAGGGAACCGATAGCAATCAGCCCCAGCATTTT.

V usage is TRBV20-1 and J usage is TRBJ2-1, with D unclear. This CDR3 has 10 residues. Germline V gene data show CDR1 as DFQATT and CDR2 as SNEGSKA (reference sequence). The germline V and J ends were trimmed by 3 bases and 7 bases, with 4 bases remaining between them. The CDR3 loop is CSASRNEQFF. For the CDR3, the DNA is TGCAGTGCTAGCCGAAATGAGCAGTTCTTC.

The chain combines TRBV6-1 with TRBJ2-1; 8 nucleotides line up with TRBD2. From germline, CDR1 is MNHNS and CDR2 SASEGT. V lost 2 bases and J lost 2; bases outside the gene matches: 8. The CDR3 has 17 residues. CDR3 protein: CASSEPGSGATYNEQFF. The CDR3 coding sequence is TGTGCCAGCAGTGAACCCGGTAGCGGGGCCACCTACAATGAGCAGTTCTTC.

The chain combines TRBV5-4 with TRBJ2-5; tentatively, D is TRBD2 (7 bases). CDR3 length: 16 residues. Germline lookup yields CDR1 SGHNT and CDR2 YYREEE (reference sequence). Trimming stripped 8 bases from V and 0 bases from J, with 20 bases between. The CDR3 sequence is CASFTGAGAYQETQYF. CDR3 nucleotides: TGTGCCAGTTTTACTGGGGCGGGGGCCTACCAAGAGACCCAGTACTTC.

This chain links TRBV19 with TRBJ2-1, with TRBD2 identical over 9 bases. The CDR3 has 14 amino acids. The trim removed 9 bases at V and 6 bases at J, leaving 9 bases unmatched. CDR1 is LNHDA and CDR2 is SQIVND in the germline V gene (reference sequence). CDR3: CASRVAGVPNEQFF. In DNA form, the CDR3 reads TGTGCCAGCAGGGTAGCGGGAGTACCCAATGAGCAGTTCTTC.

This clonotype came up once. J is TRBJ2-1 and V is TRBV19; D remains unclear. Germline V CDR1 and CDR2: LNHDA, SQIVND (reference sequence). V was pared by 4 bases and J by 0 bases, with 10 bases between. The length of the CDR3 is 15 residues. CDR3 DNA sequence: TGTGCCAGTAGTACAGAACCCAGCTCCTACAATGAGCAGTTCTTC. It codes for CASSTEPSSYNEQFF. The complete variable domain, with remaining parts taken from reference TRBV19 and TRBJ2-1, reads DGGITQSPKYLFRKEGQNVTLSCEQNLNHDAMYWYRQDPGQGLRLIYYSQIVNDFQKGDIAEGYSVSREKKESFPLTVTSAQKNPTAFYLCASSTEPSSYNEQFFGPGTRLTVL.

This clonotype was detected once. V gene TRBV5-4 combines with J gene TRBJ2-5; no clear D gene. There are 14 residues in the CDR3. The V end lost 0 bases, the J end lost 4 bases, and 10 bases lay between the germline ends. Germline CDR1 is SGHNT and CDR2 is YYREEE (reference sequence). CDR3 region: CASSLGVLRETQYF. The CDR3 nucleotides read TGTGCCAGCAGCTTGGGTGTCCTCCGAGAGACCCAGTACTTC.

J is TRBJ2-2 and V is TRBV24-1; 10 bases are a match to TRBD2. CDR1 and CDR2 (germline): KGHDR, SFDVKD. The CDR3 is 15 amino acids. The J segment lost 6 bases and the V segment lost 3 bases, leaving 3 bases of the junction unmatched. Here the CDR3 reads CATSDPGTSAGELFF. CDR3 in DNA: TGTGCCACCAGTGATCCCGGGACTAGCGCCGGGGAGCTGTTTTTT.

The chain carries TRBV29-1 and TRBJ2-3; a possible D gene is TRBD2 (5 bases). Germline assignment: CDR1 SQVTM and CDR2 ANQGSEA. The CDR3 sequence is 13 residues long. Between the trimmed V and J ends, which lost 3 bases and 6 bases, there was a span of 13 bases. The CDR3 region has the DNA TGCAGCGTTGAGGAGGACGGTTTCGATACGCAGTATTTT. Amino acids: CSVEEDGFDTQYF.